A selection of T cell receptor beta chains follows, all from one sample in a study of blood T cell repertoires in COVID-19. This table comes from immunoSEQ multiplex PCR, and its TCRdb copy is limited to in-frame clones, with some not included. The sample includes approximately 200,000 clones, less than 85% of them seen just once. The sequencing sample was made of PBMCs or T cells enriched from blood (not recorded which). The receptors stem from a man between 60 and 70 years old who had recovered from COVID-19. The CDR3 runs from the conserved cysteine through the conserved F or W. D genes are given only for firm matches. Size values are once, few and many counts, or a class for expanded clones, and some rows have none.

CDR3aa | CDR3nt | d_gene | j_gene | abundance | v_gene
CASSLGTSDYNEQFF | TGTGCCAGCAGCCTCGGGACTAGCGATTACAATGAGCAGTTCTTC | TRBD2 | TRBJ2-1 | NA | TRBV7-6
CASSPRAGLPPSTDTQYF | TGTGCCAGCTCACCAAGGGCGGGCCTCCCCCCTAGCACAGATACGCAGTATTTT | NA | TRBJ2-3 | NA | TRBV18
CASSVASNYGYTF | TGTGCCAGCAGCGTGGCATCAAACTATGGCTACACCTTC | NA | TRBJ1-2 | NA | TRBV9
CASSSRTGTNTEAFF | TGTGCCAGCAGCTCCAGGACAGGCACGAACACTGAAGCTTTCTTT | TRBD1 | TRBJ1-1 | NA | TRBV7-2
CSVRGTGRNEQFF | TGCAGCGTTCGGGGAACAGGGCGCAATGAGCAGTTCTTC | NA | TRBJ2-1 | once | TRBV29-1
CASSFQGPQPQHF | TGTGCCAGCAGTTTCCAGGGGCCCCAGCCCCAGCATTTT | NA | TRBJ1-5 | NA | TRBV27
CASSRTGGREKLFF | TGTGCCAGCAGCCGGACAGGGGGGAGGGAAAAACTGTTTTTT | TRBD1 | TRBJ1-4 | NA | TRBV4-2
CASSQDRGSGGAWEETQYF | TGTGCCAGCAGCCAAGATCGTGGTAGCGGGGGGGCCTGGGAGGAGACCCAGTACTTC | TRBD2 | TRBJ2-5 | NA | TRBV3-1/TRBV3-2
CASSLKGQGFYEQYF | TGTGCCAGCAGCTTAAAGGGGCAGGGGTTCTACGAGCAGTACTTC | NA | TRBJ2-7 | NA | TRBV11-3
CASSIGSGGASYNEQFF | TGTGCCAGCAGTATTGGCAGCGGGGGGGCCTCCTACAATGAGCAGTTCTTC | TRBD2 | TRBJ2-1 | once | TRBV5-4
CASSLKYSVETTIYSNQPQHF | TGTGCCAGCAGTTTAAAGTACAGTGTCGAGACAACGATCTATAGCAATCAGCCCCAGCATTTT | NA | TRBJ1-5 | once | TRBV28
CASSALRAGGGDTGELFF | TGTGCCAGTAGCGCTCTCCGGGCGGGGGGAGGTGACACCGGGGAGCTGTTTTTT | TRBD2 | TRBJ2-2 | few | TRBV19
CASSLQGVSTDTQYF | TGTGCCAGCAGCTTACAGGGGGTAAGCACAGATACGCAGTATTTT | TRBD1 | TRBJ2-3 | once | TRBV7-9
CASSSGGSSGNTIYF | TGCGCCAGCAGCTCGGGGGGGAGCTCTGGAAACACCATATATTTT | NA | TRBJ1-3 | NA | TRBV5-1
CASRKAGAYNSPLHF | TGTGCCAGCAGGAAAGCGGGGGCTTATAATTCACCCCTCCACTTT | NA | TRBJ1-6 | NA | TRBV21-1
CASSPTDRVEQYF | TGTGCCAGCAGCCCGACCGACAGGGTCGAGCAGTACTTC | TRBD1 | TRBJ2-7 | NA | TRBV7-9
CASSLGATAEAFF | TGTGCCAGCAGTTTAGGGGCCACCGCTGAAGCTTTCTTT | NA | TRBJ1-1 | NA | TRBV28
CASSHRQGVAGYTF | TGCGCCAGCAGCCATCGACAGGGAGTGGCTGGCTACACCTTC | TRBD1 | TRBJ1-2 | NA | TRBV4-3
CASSSRDRQNQPQHF | TGTGCCAGCTCATCCCGGGACAGACAAAATCAGCCCCAGCATTTT | TRBD1 | TRBJ1-5 | NA | TRBV18
CASRKTGAQETQYF | TGTGCCAGCAGGAAAACAGGGGCTCAAGAGACCCAGTACTTC | TRBD1 | TRBJ2-5 | NA | TRBV7-2
CASSPPSSRLSAFF | TGTGCCAGCTCACCACCGAGTTCCCGACTATCAGCTTTCTTT | NA | TRBJ1-1 | NA | TRBV18
CASSDRQGAFYGYTF | TGCGCCAGCAGCGACCGACAGGGGGCCTTCTATGGCTACACCTTC | TRBD1 | TRBJ1-2 | NA | TRBV5-1
CASSLGGGSNQPQHF | TGCGCCAGCAGCTTGGGGGGCGGTAGCAATCAGCCCCAGCATTTT | NA | TRBJ1-5 | NA | TRBV5-1
CASSRSGGDTDTQYF | TGTGCCAGCAGCCGTAGCGGGGGGGACACAGATACGCAGTATTTT | TRBD2 | TRBJ2-3 | NA | TRBV7-2
CASSGQGAGGQETQYF | TGCGCCAGCAGCGGACAGGGGGCCGGGGGGCAAGAGACCCAGTACTTC | TRBD1 | TRBJ2-5 | NA | TRBV5-1
CASSLSVGGGGPTDTQYF | TGTGCCAGCAGCTTGTCGGTAGGAGGCGGGGGGCCCACAGATACGCAGTATTTT | TRBD2 | TRBJ2-3 | NA | TRBV5-4